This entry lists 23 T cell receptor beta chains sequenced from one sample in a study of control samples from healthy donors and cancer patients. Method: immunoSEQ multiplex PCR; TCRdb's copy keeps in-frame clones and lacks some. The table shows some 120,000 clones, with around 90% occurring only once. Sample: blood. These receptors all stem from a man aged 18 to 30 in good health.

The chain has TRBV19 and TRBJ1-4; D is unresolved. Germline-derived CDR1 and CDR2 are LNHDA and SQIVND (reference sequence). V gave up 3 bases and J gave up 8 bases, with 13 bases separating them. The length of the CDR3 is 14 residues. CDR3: CASSMSRFNEKLFF. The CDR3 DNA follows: TGTGCCAGTAGTATGAGTAGGTTTAACGAAAAACTGTTTTTT.

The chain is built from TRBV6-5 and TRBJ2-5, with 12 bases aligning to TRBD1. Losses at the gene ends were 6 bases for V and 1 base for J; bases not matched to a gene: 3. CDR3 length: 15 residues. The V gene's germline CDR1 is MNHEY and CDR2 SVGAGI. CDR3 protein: CASRSGQGAQETQYF. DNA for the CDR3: TGTGCCAGCAGATCGGGACAGGGGGCCCAAGAGACCCAGTACTTC.

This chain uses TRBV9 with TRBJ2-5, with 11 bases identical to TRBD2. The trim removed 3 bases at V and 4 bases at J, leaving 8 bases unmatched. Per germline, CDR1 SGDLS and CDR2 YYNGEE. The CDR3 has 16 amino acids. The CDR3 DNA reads TGTGCCAGCAGCGGACCTAGCGGGAGGTTCTCAGAGACCCAGTACTTC. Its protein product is CASSGPSGRFSETQYF.

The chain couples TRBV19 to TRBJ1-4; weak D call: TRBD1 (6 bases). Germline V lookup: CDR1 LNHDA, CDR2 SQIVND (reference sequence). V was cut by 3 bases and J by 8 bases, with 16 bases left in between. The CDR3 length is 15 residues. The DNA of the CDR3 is TGTGCCAGTAGTATGAATCTCCAGGGGTGGGAAAAACTGTTTTTT. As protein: CASSMNLQGWEKLFF. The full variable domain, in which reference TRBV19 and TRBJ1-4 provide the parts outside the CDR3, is DGGITQSPKYLFRKEGQNVTLSCEQNLNHDAMYWYRQDPGQGLRLIYYSQIVNDFQKGDIAEGYSVSREKKESFPLTVTSAQKNPTAFYLCASSMNLQGWEKLFFGSGTQLSVL.

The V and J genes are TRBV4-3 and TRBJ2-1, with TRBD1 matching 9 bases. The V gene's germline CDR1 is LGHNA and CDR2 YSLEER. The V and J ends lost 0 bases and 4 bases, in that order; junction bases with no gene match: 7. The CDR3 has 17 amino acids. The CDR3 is CASSQDGQGLEYNEQFF. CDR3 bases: TGCGCCAGCAGCCAAGATGGACAGGGGTTGGAGTACAATGAGCAGTTCTTC.

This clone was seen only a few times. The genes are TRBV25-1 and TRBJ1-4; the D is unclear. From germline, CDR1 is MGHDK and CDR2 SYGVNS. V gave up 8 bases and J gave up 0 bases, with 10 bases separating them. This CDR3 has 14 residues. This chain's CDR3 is CASQTGATNEKLFF. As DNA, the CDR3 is TGTGCCAGCCAGACCGGTGCAACTAATGAAAAACTGTTTTTT.

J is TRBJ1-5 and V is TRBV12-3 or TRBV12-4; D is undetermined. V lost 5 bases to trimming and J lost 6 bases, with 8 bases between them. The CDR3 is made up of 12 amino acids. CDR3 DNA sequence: TGTGCCAGCAGTCTCCCCCGTCAGCCCCAGCATTTT. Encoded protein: CASSLPRQPQHF.

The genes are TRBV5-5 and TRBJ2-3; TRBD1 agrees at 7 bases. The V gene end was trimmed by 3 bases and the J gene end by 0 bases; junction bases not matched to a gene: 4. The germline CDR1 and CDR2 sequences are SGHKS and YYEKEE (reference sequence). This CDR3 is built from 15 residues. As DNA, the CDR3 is TGTGCCAGCAGCTGGACAGGACTTAGCACAGATACGCAGTATTTT. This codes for CASSWTGLSTDTQYF.

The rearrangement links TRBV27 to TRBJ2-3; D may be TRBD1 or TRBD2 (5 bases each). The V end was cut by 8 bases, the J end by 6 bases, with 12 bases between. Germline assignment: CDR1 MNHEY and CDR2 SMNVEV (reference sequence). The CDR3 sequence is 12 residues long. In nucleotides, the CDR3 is TGTGCCAGCCGGGGACCCGCGGATACGCAGTATTTT. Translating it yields CASRGPADTQYF.

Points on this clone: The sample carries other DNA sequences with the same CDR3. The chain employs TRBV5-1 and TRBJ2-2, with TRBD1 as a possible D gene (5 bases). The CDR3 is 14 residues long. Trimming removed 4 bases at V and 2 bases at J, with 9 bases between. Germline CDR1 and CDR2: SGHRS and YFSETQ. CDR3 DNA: TGCGCCAGCAGCAGGACATCCAACACCGGGGAGCTGTTTTTT. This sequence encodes CASSRTSNTGELFF. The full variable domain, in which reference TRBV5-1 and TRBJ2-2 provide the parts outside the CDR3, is KAGVTQTPRYLIKTRGQQVTLSCSPISGHRSVSWYQQTPGQGLQFLFEYFSETQRNKGNFPGRFSGRQFSNSRSEMNVSTLELGDSALYLCASSRTSNTGELFFGEGSRLTVL.

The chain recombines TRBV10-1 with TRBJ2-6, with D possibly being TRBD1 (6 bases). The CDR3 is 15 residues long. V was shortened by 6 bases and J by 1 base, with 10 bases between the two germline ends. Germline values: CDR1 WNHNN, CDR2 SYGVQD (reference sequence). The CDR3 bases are TGCGCCAGCAGCAACGACAGGTCTGGGGCCAACGTCCTGACTTTC. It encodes CASSNDRSGANVLTF.

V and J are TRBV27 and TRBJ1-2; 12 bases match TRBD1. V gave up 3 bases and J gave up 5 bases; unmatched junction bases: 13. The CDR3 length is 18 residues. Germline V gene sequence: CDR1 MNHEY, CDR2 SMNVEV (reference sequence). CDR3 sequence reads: CASSFTPGQGAMSYGYTF. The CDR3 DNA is TGTGCCAGCAGTTTTACCCCGGGACAGGGGGCCATGAGTTATGGCTACACCTTC.

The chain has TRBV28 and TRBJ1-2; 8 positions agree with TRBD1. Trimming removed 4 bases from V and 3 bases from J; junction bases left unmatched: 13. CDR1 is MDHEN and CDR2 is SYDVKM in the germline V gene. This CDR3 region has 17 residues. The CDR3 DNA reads TGTGCCAGCAGTTCCCCAGCGACAGGGGTAGGCTACTATGGCTACACCTTC. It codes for CASSSPATGVGYYGYTF.

The CDR3 coding sequence is TGTGCCAGTAGTATAGAGGTGGGGGGGGACCAAGAGACCCAGTACTTC. Its translation: CASSIEVGGDQETQYF. This chain links TRBV19 with TRBJ2-5, with 7 bases lining up with TRBD2. The ends lost 0 bases at V and 0 bases at J; junction bases unmatched: 4. CDR3 size: 16 residues. Germline CDR1 is LNHDA and CDR2 is SQIVND (reference sequence).

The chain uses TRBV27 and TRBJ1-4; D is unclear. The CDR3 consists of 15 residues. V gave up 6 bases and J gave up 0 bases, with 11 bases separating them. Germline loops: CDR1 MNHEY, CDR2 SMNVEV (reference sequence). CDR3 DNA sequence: TGTGCCAGCAGAAGTACCTGGACAACTAATGAAAAACTGTTTTTT. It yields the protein CASRSTWTTNEKLFF. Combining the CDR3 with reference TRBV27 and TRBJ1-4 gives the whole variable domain EAQVTQNPRYLITVTGKKLTVTCSQNMNHEYMSWYRQDPGLGLRQIYYSMNVEVTDKGDVPEGYKVSRKEKRNFPLILESPSPNQTSLYFCASRSTWTTNEKLFFGSGTQLSVL.

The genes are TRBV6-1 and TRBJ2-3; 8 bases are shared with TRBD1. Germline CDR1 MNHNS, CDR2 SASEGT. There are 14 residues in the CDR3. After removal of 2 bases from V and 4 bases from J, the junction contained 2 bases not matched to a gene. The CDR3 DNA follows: TGTGCCAGCAGTGAACAGGGGGCGGCAGATACGCAGTATTTT. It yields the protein CASSEQGAADTQYF.

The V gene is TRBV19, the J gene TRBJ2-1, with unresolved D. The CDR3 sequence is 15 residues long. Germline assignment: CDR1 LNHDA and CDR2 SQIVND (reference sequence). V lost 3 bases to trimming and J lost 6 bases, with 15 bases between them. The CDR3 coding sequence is TGTGCCAGTAGTATGGGGTGGGCCCGACTCAATGAGCAGTTCTTC. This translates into CASSMGWARLNEQFF.

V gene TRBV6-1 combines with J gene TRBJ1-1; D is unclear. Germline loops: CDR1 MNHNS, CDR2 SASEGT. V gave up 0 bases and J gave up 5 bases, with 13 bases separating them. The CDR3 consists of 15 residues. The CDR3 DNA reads TGTGCCAGCAGTGAAGCGTGGGGAAGGCTTACTGAAGCTTTCTTT. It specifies CASSEAWGRLTEAFF.

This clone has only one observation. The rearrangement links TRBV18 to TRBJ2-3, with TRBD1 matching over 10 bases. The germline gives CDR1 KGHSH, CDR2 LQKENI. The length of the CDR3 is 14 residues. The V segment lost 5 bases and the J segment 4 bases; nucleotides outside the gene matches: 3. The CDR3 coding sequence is TGTGCCAGCTCAGAAGACAGGGGGCCAGATACGCAGTATTTT. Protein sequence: CASSEDRGPDTQYF. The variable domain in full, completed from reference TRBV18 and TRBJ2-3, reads NAGVMQNPRHLVRRRGQEARLRCSPMKGHSHVYWYRQLPEEGLKFMVYLQKENIIDESGMPKERFSAEFPKEGPSILRIQQVVRGDSAAYFCASSEDRGPDTQYFGPGTRLTVL.

The CDR3 coding sequence is TGTGCCAGCAGTGGAGCGGGGGGAGTCACCGGGGAGCTGTTTTTT. Translated, it gives CASSGAGGVTGELFF. The chain is built from TRBV5-4 and TRBJ2-2, with 9 bases that match TRBD2. Germline values: CDR1 SGHNT, CDR2 YYREEE (reference sequence). V was pared by 5 bases and J by 4 bases, with 6 bases of the junction left unmatched. This CDR3 has 15 amino acids.

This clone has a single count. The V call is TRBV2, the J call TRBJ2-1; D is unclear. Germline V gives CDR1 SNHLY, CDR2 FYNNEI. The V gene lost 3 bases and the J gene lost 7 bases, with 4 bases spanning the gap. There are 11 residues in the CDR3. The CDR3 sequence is CASSEGNEQFF. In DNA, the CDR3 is TGTGCCAGCAGTGAGGGTAATGAGCAGTTCTTC.

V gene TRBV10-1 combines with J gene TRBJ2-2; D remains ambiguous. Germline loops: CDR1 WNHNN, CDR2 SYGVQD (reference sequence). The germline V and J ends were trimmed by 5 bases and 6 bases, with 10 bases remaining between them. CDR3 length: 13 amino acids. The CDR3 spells CASSYSMSGELFF. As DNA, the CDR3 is TGCGCCAGCAGTTATTCCATGTCCGGGGAGCTGTTTTTT.

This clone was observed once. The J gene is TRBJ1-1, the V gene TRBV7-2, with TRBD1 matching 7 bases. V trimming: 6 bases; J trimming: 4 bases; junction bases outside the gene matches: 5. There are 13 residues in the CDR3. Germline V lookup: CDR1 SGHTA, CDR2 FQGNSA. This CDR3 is CASSTGEATEAFF. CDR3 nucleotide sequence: TGTGCCAGCAGTACAGGGGAGGCCACTGAAGCTTTCTTT.